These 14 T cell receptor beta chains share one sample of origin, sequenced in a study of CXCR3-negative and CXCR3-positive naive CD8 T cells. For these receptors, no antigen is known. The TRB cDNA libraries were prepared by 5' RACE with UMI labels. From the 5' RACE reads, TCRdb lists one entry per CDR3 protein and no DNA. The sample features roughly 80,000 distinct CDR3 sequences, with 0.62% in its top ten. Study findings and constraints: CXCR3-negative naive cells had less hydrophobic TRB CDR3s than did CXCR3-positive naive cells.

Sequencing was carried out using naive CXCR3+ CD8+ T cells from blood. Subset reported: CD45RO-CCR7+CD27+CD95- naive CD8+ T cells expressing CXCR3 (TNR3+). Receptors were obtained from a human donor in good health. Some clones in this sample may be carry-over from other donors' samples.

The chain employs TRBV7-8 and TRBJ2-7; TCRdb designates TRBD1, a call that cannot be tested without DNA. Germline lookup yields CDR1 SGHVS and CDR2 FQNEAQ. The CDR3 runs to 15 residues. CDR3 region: CASSHWDRETYEQYF.

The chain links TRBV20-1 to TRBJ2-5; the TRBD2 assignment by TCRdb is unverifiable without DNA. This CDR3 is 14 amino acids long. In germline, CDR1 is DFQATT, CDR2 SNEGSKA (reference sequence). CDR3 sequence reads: CSVPSGPAGETQYF.

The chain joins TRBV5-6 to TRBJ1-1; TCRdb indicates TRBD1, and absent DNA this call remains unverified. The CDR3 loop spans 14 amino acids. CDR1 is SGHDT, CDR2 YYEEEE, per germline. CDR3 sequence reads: CASSLLTGVTEAFF.

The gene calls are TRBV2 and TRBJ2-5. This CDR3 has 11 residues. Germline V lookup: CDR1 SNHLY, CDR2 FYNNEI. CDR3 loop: CASSEALVGYF.

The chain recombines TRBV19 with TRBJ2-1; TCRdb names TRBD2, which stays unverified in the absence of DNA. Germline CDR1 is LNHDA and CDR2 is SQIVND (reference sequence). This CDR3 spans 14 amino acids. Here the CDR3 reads CASRGPNPYNEQFF.

This chain's CDR3 is CASSLVGQGLGTKNIQYF. The chain recombines TRBV5-1 with TRBJ2-4; with no DNA, the TCRdb D assignment of TRBD1 cannot be verified. The CDR3 length is 18 residues. The germline gives CDR1 SGHRS, CDR2 YFSETQ.

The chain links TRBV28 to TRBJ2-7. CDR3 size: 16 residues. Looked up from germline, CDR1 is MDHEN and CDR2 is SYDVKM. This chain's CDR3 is CASSSNIGLNVSEQYF.

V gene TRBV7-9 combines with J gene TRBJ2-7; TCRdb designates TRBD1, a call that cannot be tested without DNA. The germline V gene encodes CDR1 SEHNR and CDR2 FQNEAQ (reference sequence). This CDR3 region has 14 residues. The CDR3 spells CASSEEVAGYEQYF.

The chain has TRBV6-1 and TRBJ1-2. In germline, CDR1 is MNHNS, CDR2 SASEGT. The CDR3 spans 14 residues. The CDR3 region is CASSGALWGYGYTF.

The CDR3 sequence: CASSYSNSYEQYF. The J gene is TRBJ2-7, the V gene TRBV6-5. This CDR3 has 13 residues. CDR1 is MNHEY, CDR2 SVGAGI, per germline.

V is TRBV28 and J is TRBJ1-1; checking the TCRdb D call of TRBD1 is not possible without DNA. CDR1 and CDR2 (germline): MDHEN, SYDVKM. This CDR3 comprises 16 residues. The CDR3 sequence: CASSSDRGVRRTEAFF.

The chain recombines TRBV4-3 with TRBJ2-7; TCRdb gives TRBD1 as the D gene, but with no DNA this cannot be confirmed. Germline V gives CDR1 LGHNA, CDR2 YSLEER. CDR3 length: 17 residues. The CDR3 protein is CASSQQGLEDRVYEQYF.

CDR3: CASSSGGQGGTEAFF. The chain carries TRBV7-2 and TRBJ1-1; TCRdb's D call of TRBD1 is untestable without DNA. The germline gives CDR1 SGHTA, CDR2 FQGNSA. The CDR3 consists of 15 residues. The whole variable domain, filled in from reference TRBV7-2 and TRBJ1-1, reads GAGVSQSPSNKVTEKGKDVELRCDPISGHTALYWYRQSLGQGLEFLIYFQGNSAPDKSGLPSDRFSAERTGGSVSTLTIQRTQQEDSAVYLCASSSGGQGGTEAFFGQGTRLTVV.

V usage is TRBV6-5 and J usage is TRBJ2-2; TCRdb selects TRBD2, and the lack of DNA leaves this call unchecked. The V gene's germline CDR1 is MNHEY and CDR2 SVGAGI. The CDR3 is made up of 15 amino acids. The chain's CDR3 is CASSYERGDTGELFF.